This TCR beta chain was profiled in a study of shared clonotypes between healthy human individuals. Assay used: immunoSEQ multiplex PCR; TCRdb lists only in-frame clones, some missing. This sample has fewer than 2.5 million clones, with more than 85% found just once. This receptor was taken from a man younger than 35 in good health. Some clones in this sample may be carry-over from other donors' samples. The material sequenced was naive CD4+ T cells from PBMCs. Subset denoted: CD45RA+ positively selected.

CDR3 in amino acids: CASSLQGTQYNEQFF. The CDR3 DNA follows: TGTGCCAGCAGTTTACAGGGGACCCAATACAATGAGCAGTTCTTC. The chain links TRBV7-7 to TRBJ2-1; 7 bases are shared with TRBD1. The V gene end was trimmed by 6 bases and the J gene end by 4 bases; junction bases not matched to a gene: 9. The CDR3 covers 15 residues. The V gene's germline CDR1 is SSHAT and CDR2 FNYEAQ (reference sequence).